This TCR beta chain originates from a study of blood T cell repertoires in COVID-19. At the level of the study: COVID-19 samples collected from the United States, Italy and Spain covered acute and convalescent phases. T cells, B-cell-depleted T cells, or PBMCs provided the cDNA or gDNA that served as material.

This clone has more than one count but fewer than ten. Germline CDR1 reads MNHNY; CDR2 reads SVGAGI (reference sequence). This CDR3 region has 15 residues. V was cut by 4 bases and J by 8 bases, with 18 bases left in between. As handled by the study authors: Estimation of nucleated cell counts relied on the amplification of reference gene primers. Only in-frame clones appear in the TCRdb table, and some are missing; sequencing was by immunoSEQ multiplex PCR. Clone size and V and J calls were adopted from that table, with D and trimming inferred from the DNA. The table includes roughly 500,000 clones, 70% to 90% detected once.

The rearrangement uses TRBV6-6 and TRBJ2-1; possible D gene TRBD2, 6 bases. Material for sequencing was peripheral blood. This receptor was identified in a human donor in a cohort sampled during active COVID-19. This CDR3 is CASSLGLVDLDEQFF. The DNA of the CDR3 is TGTGCCAGCAGTTTGGGACTCGTTGATCTCGATGAGCAGTTCTTC.